These 17 T cell receptor beta chains originate from one sample sequenced in a study of cytomegalovirus exposure and HLA in healthy donors. The PCR made use of 60 Vbeta and 13 Jbeta primers. The assay was immunoSEQ multiplex PCR, and TCRdb's table has in-frame clones only and misses some. The profile shows 150,000 to 200,000 clones, approximately 70% of them singletons. The sequenced material came from PBMCs. All receptors come from a woman aged 30 to 39 in good health and CMV-seronegative.

The chain couples TRBV5-1 to TRBJ1-4, with D tentatively TRBD1 (5 bases). The CDR3 is 17 residues long. Germline assignment: CDR1 SGHRS and CDR2 YFSETQ. V was pared by 5 bases and J by 8 bases, with 25 bases between. The CDR3 protein is CASRSPPGESVGEKLFF. CDR3 bases: TGCGCCAGCAGGTCGCCCCCGGGGGAATCTGTCGGGGAAAAACTGTTTTTT.

This chain joins TRBV19 and TRBJ2-4; 11 bases agree with TRBD1. Per germline, CDR1 LNHDA and CDR2 SQIVND (reference sequence). The V segment lost 9 bases and the J segment 2 bases; nucleotides outside the gene matches: 15. The CDR3 length is 18 residues. CDR3 loop: CASTGTGGQGGTKNIQYF. The DNA of the CDR3 is TGTGCCAGCACCGGGACAGGGGGTCAGGGGGGGACCAAAAACATTCAGTACTTC.

For this clone: The sample contains more than one DNA sequence encoding this CDR3. V and J are TRBV6-1 and TRBJ2-7; 9 bases agree with TRBD1. V trimming: 4 bases; J trimming: 7 bases; junction bases outside the gene matches: 5. The CDR3 has 13 amino acids. Germline CDR1 reads MNHNS; CDR2 reads SASEGT. The CDR3 protein is CASSVGDRAEQYF. The CDR3 DNA sequence: TGTGCCAGCAGTGTTGGGGACAGGGCAGAGCAGTACTTC.

In its sample, this clone was seen a few times. The gene calls are TRBV7-8 and TRBJ1-2; possibly TRBD1 for D (6 bases). With 5 bases removed from V and 12 bases from J, the gap between germline ends came to 19 bases. This CDR3 is built from 13 residues. Per germline, CDR1 SGHVS and CDR2 FQNEAQ. The CDR3 DNA sequence: TGTGCCAGCAGCCGCACAGGGCCCCCCGCAGACACCTTC. Translation: CASSRTGPPADTF.

The V and J genes are TRBV6-1 and TRBJ1-3, with 8 bases aligning to TRBD1. Per germline, CDR1 MNHNS and CDR2 SASEGT. The CDR3 extends over 15 amino acids. V lost 5 bases to trimming and J lost 2 bases; unmatched junction nucleotides: 5. CDR3 nucleotides: TGTGCCAGCAGTCTGACAGGGGCCCCTGGAAACACCATATATTTT. Its translation: CASSLTGAPGNTIYF.

J is TRBJ2-1 and V is TRBV4-1; the match to TRBD2 covers 11 bases. With 1 base clipped from V and 9 bases from J, the junction kept 5 bases outside the gene matches. This CDR3 has 15 amino acids. Germline-derived CDR1 and CDR2 are MGHRA and YSYEKL. CDR3 DNA: TGCGCCAGCAGCCAAGGACTAGCGGGACGGGGTGAGCAGTTCTTC. It specifies CASSQGLAGRGEQFF.

The chain has TRBV7-2 and TRBJ1-6, with 7 positions matching TRBD1. This CDR3 has 16 amino acids. CDR1 is SGHTA and CDR2 is FQGNSA in the germline V gene. V lost 5 bases to trimming and J lost 4 bases; unmatched junction nucleotides: 8. The CDR3 region has the DNA TGTGCCAGCAGCCCAACCGGGGACAGTTATAATTCACCCCTCCACTTT. It is translated as CASSPTGDSYNSPLHF.

This clone was found once. This chain connects TRBV7-9 to TRBJ2-7; D is unresolved. The germline V gene has CDR1 SEHNR and CDR2 FQNEAQ (reference sequence). This CDR3 is built from 13 residues. V shed 3 bases and J shed 3 bases, with 9 bases lying between them. The chain's CDR3 is CASSFANRYEQYF. The DNA of the CDR3 is TGTGCCAGCAGCTTTGCGAACCGCTACGAGCAGTACTTC.

The chain carries TRBV7-2 and TRBJ2-7; a possible D gene is TRBD2 (5 bases). V was pared by 1 base and J by 5 bases, with 9 bases between. Germline V lookup: CDR1 SGHTA, CDR2 FQGNSA. This CDR3 is built from 13 residues. The CDR3 sequence: CASSLVQTNEQYF. As DNA, the CDR3 is TGTGCCAGCAGCTTAGTACAGACTAACGAGCAGTACTTC.

Only one count was recorded for this clone. This chain uses TRBV29-1 with TRBJ1-2, with 10 bases lining up with TRBD1. The V segment lost 3 bases and the J segment 10 bases; nucleotides outside the gene matches: 5. This CDR3 has 12 residues. The germline V gene encodes CDR1 SQVTM and CDR2 ANQGSEA. CDR3 coding DNA: TGCAGCGTTGAGATTGGGACAGGGGCCTACACCTTC. It specifies CSVEIGTGAYTF.

The chain is built from TRBV6-1 and TRBJ1-3; TRBD1 is a possible D gene (5 bases). CDR3 length equals 13 residues. V was pared by 6 bases and J by 4 bases, with 10 bases between. Germline V lookup: CDR1 MNHNS, CDR2 SASEGT. In DNA form, the CDR3 reads TGTGCCAGCAGGGGGCCTGAAGGAAACACCATATATTTT. Protein: CASRGPEGNTIYF.

V and J are TRBV2 and TRBJ1-1; D might be TRBD1 (6 bases). The germline V and J ends were trimmed by 4 bases and 1 base, with 13 bases remaining between them. Germline V gene sequence: CDR1 SNHLY, CDR2 FYNNEI. The CDR3 spans 15 residues. The CDR3 loop reads CASSGETGRNTEAFF. The CDR3 region has the DNA TGTGCCAGCAGTGGGGAGACAGGCAGGAACACTGAAGCTTTCTTT.

This clone has just a few counts. This rearrangement joins TRBV27 to TRBJ2-5; 7 bases agree with TRBD1. The CDR3 is 14 amino acids. Germline V gene data show CDR1 as MNHEY and CDR2 as SMNVEV (reference sequence). J gave up 4 bases and V 6 bases, and 8 bases lay outside the gene matches. Here the CDR3 reads CASRRDRDGETQYF. The CDR3, as DNA: TGTGCCAGCAGACGCGACAGGGATGGAGAGACCCAGTACTTC.

This chain uses TRBV5-1 with TRBJ2-7; 8 bases match TRBD2. J lost 2 bases, V lost 2 bases, and 3 bases had no gene match. Germline CDR1 reads SGHRS; CDR2 reads YFSETQ. The CDR3 spans 14 residues. CDR3 protein: CASSFAGGTYEQYF. The CDR3 region has the DNA TGCGCCAGCAGCTTCGCGGGAGGTACCTACGAGCAGTACTTC. Based on the CDR3 plus reference TRBV5-1 and TRBJ2-7, the full variable domain is KAGVTQTPRYLIKTRGQQVTLSCSPISGHRSVSWYQQTPGQGLQFLFEYFSETQRNKGNFPGRFSGRQFSNSRSEMNVSTLELGDSALYLCASSFAGGTYEQYFGPGTRLTVT.

The chain joins TRBV19 to TRBJ2-1, with 10 bases identical to TRBD2. The CDR3 is 15 amino acids. The germline gives CDR1 LNHDA, CDR2 SQIVND (reference sequence). Losses at the gene ends were 3 bases for V and 7 bases for J; bases not matched to a gene: 6. The CDR3: CASSMAAGGGNEQFF. Here the CDR3 DNA reads TGTGCCAGTAGTATGGCAGCGGGAGGGGGGAATGAGCAGTTCTTC.

This chain links TRBV28 with TRBJ1-1; no clear D. V gave up 6 bases and J gave up 4 bases, with 6 bases separating them. The CDR3 has 11 amino acids. Germline assignment: CDR1 MDHEN and CDR2 SYDVKM. DNA for the CDR3: TGTGCCAGCAGCCTCTCCACTGAAGCTTTCTTT. It encodes CASSLSTEAFF.

The rearrangement uses TRBV30 and TRBJ1-5, with D hard to call. Germline values: CDR1 GTSNPN, CDR2 SVGIG (reference sequence). V was pared by 2 bases and J by 9 bases, with 11 bases between. The CDR3 is made up of 12 amino acids. The CDR3 loop reads CAWSLRPGPQHF. DNA of the CDR3: TGTGCCTGGAGTCTCCGTCCGGGGCCCCAGCATTTT.